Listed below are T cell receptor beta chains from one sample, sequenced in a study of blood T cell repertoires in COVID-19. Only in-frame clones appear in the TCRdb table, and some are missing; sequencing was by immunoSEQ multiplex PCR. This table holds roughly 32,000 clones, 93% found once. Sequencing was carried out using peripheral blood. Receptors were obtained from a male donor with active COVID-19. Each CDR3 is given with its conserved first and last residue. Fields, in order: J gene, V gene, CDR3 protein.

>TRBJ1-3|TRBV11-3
CASSRLGRNSGNTIYF
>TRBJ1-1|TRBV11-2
CASSPLVGQGAYTEAFF
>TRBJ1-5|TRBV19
CASTRQGEKGNQPQHF
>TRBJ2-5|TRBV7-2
CASSLSETQYF
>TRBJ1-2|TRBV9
CASSVGAGDNYGYTF
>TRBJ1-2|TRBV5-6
CASIVGGNNYGYTF
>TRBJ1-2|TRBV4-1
CASSQGPGQPYGYTF
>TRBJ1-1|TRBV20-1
CSASLDKGFRYTEAFF
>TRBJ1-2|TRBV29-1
CSAERGYGYTF
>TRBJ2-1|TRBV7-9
CASSKDLIYNEQFF
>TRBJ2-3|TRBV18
CASSPRGEDTQYF
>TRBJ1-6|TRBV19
CASSTSSWTGANSPLHF
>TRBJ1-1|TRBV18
CASSPVGGVRTEAFF
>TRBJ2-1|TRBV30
CAWSAGLAGGTNEQFF
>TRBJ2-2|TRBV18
CASSPARLTPGELFF
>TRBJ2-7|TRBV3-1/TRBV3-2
CASSPSGEEQYF
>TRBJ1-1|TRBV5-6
CASSLEGEDAFF
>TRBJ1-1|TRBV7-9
CASSFPRTGVSGEAFF
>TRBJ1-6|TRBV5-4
CASSFGQENSPLHF
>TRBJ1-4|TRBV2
CASSPGGSTNEKLFF
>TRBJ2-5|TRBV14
CASSYARETQYF
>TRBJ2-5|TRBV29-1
CSVNRGQETQYF
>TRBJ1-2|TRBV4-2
CASSHGTGGNYGYTF
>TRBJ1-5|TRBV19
CATHSLRVGKDNQPQHF
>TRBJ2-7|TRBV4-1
CASSQGGTGLTYEQYF
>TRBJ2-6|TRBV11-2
CASSLDISGANVLTF
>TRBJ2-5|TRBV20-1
CSAGPTGLVYF
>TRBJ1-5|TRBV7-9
CASSGGTGAISNQPQHF
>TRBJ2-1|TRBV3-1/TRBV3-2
CASSQRTGYNEQFF
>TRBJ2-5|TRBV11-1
CASSLGGGLQTQYF
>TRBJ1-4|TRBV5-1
CASSLGRVGEKLFF
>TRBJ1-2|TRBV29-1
CSVVSLGRALDYGYTF
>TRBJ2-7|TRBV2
CASSLSRGPYEQYF
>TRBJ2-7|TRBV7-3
CASSPHSGTGILEQYF
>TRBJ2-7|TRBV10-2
CASSGGLRFGYEQYF
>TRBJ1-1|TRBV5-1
CASSPNLQENTEAFF
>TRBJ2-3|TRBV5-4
CASSPSSDTQYF
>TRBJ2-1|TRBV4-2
CASSQVIPTSGVGHEQFF
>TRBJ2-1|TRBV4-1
CASSLKRQGANEQFF
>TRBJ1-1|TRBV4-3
CASSQELLGQVGTEAFF
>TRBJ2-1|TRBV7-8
CASSLTTSGGAREQFF
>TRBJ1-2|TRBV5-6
CASSSPGQGYGYTF
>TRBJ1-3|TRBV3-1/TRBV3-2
CASSQAVTASSGNTIYF
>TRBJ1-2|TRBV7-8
CASSPVWTGIGFRYGYTF
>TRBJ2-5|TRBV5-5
CASSLAARQETQYF
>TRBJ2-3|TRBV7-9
CASSFHGITDTQYF
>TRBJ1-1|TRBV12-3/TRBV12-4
CASSFTGTTEAFF
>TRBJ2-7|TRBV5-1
CASSSDTGTGVYEQYF
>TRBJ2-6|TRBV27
CASSFSRTGAISGANVLTF
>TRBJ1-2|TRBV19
CASSRAQDYGYTF
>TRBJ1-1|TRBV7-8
CASSRGRAEAFF